This TCR beta chain comes out of a study of cytomegalovirus exposure and HLA in healthy donors. The V gene's germline CDR1 is SGHTA and CDR2 FQGTGA. V dropped 5 bases and J dropped 7 bases, with 11 bases sitting between them. CDR3 size: 13 residues. Study-wide points: Using the classifier, cytomegalovirus status was reportedly diagnosed with high specificity and sensitivity.

A word on this clone: Antigen: not known.

Profiling relied on immunoSEQ multiplex PCR, and the TCRdb table lists in-frame clones only, not all of them. The table shows some 45,000 clones, with 80% to 95% occurring only once. The chain is built from TRBV7-3 and TRBJ2-2; D perhaps matches TRBD1 (6 bases). The sequenced sample consisted of PBMCs. The receptor's source is a man in his late teens or twenties in good health and CMV-seronegative. CDR3 amino acids: CASSLQGIGELFF. CDR3 sequence (DNA): TGTGCCAGCAGCCTACAGGGTATCGGGGAGCTGTTTTTT.